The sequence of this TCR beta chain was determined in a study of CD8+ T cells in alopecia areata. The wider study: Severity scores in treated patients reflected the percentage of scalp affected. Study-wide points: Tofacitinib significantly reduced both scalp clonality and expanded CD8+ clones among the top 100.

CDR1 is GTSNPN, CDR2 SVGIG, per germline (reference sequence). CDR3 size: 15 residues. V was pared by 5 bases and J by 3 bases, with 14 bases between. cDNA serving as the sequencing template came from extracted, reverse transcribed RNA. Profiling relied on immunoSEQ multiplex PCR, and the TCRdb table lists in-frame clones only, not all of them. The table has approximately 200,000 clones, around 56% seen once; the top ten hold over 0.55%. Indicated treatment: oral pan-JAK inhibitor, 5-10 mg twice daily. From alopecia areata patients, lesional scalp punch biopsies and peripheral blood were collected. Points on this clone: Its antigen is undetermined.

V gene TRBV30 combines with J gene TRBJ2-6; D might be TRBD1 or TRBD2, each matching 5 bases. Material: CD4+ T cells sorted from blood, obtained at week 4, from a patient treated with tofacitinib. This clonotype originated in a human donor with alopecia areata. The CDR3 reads CAWETGTLGANVLTF. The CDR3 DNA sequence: TGTGCCTGGGAGACTGGGACCCTTGGGGCCAACGTCCTGACTTTC.